The present T cell receptor beta chain was sequenced within a study of patients and donors after allogeneic stem cell transplantation. TCRdb itself ran the RT-PCR reads through MiXCR, one entry per CDR3 protein. The profile shows roughly 960,000 distinct CDR3 sequences, 18% of them singletons. J gave up 5 bases and V 1 base, and 7 bases lay outside the gene matches. Germline CDR1 DFQATT, CDR2 SNEGSKA (reference sequence). The CDR3 is 15 amino acids. The specimen sequenced was blood, either unsorted or a sorted T cell fraction (not recorded which). The sequence came from a human donor who was either an allogeneic HSCT recipient or a stem cell or donor lymphocyte infusion donor (not recorded which). It is not recorded whose cells these are; they may come from a transplant donor. The rearrangement joins TRBV20-1 to TRBJ2-1, with TRBD1 matching over 8 bases. As DNA, the CDR3 is TGCAGTGCTAGAGTCCGACAGGGGCTAAACAATGAGCAGTTCTTC. Amino acid sequence: CSARVRQGLNNEQFF.